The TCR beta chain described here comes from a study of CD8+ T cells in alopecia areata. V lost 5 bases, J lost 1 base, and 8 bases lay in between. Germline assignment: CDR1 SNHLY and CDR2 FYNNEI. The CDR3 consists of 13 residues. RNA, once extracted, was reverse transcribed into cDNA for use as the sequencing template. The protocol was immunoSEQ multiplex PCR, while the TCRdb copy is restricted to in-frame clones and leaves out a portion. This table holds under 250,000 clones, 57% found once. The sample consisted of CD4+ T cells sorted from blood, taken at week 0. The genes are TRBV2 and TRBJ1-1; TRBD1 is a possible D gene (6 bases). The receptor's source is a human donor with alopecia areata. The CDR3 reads CASSMTGNTEAFF. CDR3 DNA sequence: TGTGCCAGCAGTATGACAGGGAACACTGAAGCTTTCTTT.